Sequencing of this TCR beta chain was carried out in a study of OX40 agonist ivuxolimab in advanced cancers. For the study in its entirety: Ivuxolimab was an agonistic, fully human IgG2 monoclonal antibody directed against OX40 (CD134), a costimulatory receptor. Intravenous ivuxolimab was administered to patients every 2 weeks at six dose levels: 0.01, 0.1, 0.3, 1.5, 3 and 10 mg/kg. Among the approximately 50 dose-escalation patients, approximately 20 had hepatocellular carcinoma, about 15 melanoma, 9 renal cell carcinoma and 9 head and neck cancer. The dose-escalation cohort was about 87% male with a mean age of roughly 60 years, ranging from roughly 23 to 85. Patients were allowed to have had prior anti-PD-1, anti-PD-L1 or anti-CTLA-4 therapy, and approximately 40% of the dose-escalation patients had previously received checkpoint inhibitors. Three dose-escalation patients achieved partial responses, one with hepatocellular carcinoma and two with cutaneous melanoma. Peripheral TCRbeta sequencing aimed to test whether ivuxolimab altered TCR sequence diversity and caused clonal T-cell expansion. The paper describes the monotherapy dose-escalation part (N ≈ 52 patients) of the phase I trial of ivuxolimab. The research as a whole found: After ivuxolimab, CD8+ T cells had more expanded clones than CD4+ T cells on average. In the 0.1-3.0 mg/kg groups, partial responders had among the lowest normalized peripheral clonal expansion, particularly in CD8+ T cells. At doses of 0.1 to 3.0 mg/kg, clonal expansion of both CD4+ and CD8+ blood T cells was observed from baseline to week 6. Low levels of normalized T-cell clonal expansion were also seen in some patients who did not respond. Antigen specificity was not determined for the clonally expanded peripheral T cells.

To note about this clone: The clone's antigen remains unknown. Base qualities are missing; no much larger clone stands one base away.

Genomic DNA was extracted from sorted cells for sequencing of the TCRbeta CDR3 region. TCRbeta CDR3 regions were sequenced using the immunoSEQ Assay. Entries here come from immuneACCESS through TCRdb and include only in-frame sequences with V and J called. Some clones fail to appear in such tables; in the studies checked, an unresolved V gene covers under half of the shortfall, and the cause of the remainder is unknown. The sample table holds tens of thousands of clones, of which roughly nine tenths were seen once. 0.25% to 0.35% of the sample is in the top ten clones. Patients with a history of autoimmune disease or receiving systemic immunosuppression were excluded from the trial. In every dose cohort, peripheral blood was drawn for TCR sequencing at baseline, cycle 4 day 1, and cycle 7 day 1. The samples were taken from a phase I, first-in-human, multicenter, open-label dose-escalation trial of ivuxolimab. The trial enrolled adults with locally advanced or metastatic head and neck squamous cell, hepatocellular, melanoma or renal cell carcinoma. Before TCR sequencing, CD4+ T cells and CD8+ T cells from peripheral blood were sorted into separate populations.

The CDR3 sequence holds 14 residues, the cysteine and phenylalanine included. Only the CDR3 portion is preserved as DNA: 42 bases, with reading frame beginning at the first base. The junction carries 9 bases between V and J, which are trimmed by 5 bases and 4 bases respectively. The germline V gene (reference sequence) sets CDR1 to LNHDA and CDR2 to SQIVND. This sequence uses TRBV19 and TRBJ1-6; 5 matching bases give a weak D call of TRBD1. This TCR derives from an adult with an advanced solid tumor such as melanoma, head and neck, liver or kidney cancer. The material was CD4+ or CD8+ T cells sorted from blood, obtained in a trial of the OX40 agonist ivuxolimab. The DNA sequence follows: TGTGCCAGTAGTTATCAGGGATATAATTCACCCCTCCACTTT. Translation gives CASSYQGYNSPLHF.